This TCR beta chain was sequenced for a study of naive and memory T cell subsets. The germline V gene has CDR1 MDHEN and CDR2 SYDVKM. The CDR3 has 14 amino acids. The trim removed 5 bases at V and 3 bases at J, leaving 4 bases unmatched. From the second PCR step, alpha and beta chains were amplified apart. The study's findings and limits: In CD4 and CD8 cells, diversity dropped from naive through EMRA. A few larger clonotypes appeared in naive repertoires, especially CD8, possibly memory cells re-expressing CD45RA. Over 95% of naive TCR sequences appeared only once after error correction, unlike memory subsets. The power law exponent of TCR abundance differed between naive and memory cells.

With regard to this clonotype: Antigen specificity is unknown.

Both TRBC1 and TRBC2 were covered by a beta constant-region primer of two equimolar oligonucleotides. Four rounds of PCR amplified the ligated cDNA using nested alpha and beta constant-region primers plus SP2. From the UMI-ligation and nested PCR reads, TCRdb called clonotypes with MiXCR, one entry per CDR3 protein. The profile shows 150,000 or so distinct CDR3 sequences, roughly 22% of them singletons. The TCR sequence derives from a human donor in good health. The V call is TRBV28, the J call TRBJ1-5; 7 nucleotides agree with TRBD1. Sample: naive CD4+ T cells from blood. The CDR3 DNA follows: TGTGCCAGCAGTGGAGGGGGCTTCAATCAGCCCCAGCATTTT. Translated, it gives CASSGGGFNQPQHF.